This TCR beta chain was recovered during a study of Ad26.COV2.S vaccination and SARS-CoV-2 variants. Findings and caveats of the study: Non-spike TCR breadth was similar in vaccine and placebo recipients. Vaccinees reportedly had broad spike-specific CD8+ and CD4+ T cell responses.

CDR3 length: 16 residues. Germline CDR1 SGHTA, CDR2 FQGNSA. V was cut by 2 bases and J by 5 bases, with 17 bases left in between. Concerning this clone itself: Its matching antigen is unknown.

The sample's treatment: some 20 received Ad26.COV2.S at low or high dose, single or two shots; about 5 received placebo; per-sample allocation not given. The investigators took samples on day 63 after the first vaccine or placebo injection. Clones were read by immunoSEQ multiplex PCR, and TCRdb kept only the in-frame ones, dropping some. The sample comprises roughly 680,000 clones, roughly nine tenths of which are singletons, and nearly 1.5% rests with the top ten. V gene TRBV7-2 combines with J gene TRBJ2-3, with D possibly being TRBD1 (6 bases). The TCR originated in a person between 18 and 59 years old who received the Ad26.COV2.S COVID-19 vaccine or a placebo. The sequenced sample was peripheral blood, obtained in a trial of Ad26.COV2.S vaccine versus placebo. In DNA form, the CDR3 reads TGTGCCAGCAGCTTATTAGGTATCAGGGGTCAAGATACGCAGTATTTT. Translated, it gives CASSLLGIRGQDTQYF.